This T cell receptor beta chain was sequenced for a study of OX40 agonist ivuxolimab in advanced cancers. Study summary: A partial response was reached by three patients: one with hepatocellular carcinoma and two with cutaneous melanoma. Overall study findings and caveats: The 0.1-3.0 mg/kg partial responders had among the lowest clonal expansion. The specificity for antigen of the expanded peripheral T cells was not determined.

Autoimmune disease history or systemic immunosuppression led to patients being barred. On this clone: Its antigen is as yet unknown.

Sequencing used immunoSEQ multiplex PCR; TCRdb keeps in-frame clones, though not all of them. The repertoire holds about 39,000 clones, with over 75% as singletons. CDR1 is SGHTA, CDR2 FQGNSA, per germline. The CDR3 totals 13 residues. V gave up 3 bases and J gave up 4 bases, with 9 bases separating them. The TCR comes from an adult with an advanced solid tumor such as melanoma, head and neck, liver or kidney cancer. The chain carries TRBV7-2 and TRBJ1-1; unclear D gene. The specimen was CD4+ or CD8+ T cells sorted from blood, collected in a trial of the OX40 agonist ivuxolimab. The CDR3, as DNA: TGTGCCAGCAGCTTCTGGGAGAGCACTGAAGCTTTCTTT. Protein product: CASSFWESTEAFF.